The 20 T cell receptor beta chains in this list originate from one sample, sequenced in a study of breast tumors, draining lymph nodes, adjacent tissues. Breast cancer patients provided tissue from their axillary draining lymph nodes. Via MiXCR, TCRdb re-called the multiplex PCR reads, giving one row per CDR3 protein. There are around 250,000 distinct CDR3 sequences in the sample; less than 40% occur only once, and approximately 3.3% lies in the top ten. The source material was axillary lymph node tissue. The source of these receptors is a female donor with breast cancer. Some clones in this sample may be carry-over from other donors' samples.

The chain carries TRBV6-6 and TRBJ2-2; 8 nucleotides match TRBD2. The CDR3 contains 16 residues. The V gene end was trimmed by 7 bases and the J gene end by 4 bases; junction bases not matched to a gene: 11. CDR1 and CDR2 from the germline V gene are MNHNY and SVGAGI (reference sequence). DNA for the CDR3: TGTGCCAGCACCACCGGGGGCGGGAGGAGCACCGGGGAGCTGTTTTTT. This translates into CASTTGGGRSTGELFF.

The chain uses TRBV6-5 and TRBJ2-3; weak D call: TRBD2 (6 bases). The CDR3 consists of 16 residues. CDR1 is MNHEY, CDR2 SVGAGI, per germline. V was pared by 4 bases and J by 1 base, with 15 bases between. The CDR3: CASSFPSPSGTDTQYF. In DNA form, the CDR3 reads TGTGCCAGCAGTTTTCCGTCTCCTAGCGGCACAGATACGCAGTATTTT.

This clonotype has ten or more counts. The rearrangement links TRBV7-9 to TRBJ2-5, with 8 bases identical to TRBD1. The junction had 5 bases not matched to a gene; V was cut back by 3 bases and J by 5 bases. Germline CDR1 reads SEHNR; CDR2 reads FQNEAQ (reference sequence). The CDR3 runs 14 residues. CDR3 coding DNA: TGTGCCAGCAGCTTGACAGGGGTAGGGGAGACCCAGTACTTC. This codes for CASSLTGVGETQYF.

This clonotype was picked up many times. The chain joins TRBV12-3 or TRBV12-4 to TRBJ2-6; 7 nucleotides align to TRBD1. Losses at the gene ends were 3 bases for V and 4 bases for J; bases not matched to a gene: 12. The CDR3 extends over 18 amino acids. This chain's CDR3 is CASSFNTAGGSGANVLTF. DNA for the CDR3: TGTGCCAGCAGTTTCAATACGGCAGGGGGATCCGGGGCCAACGTCCTGACTTTC.

This chain uses TRBV20-1 with TRBJ2-1; D uncertain. The CDR3 runs to 14 residues. Deletions cut 0 bases from V and 9 bases from J, with 15 bases between. Germline CDR1 and CDR2: DFQATT and SNEGSKA (reference sequence). CDR3 region: CSARDPTALTEQFF. The CDR3 DNA follows: TGCAGTGCTAGAGACCCGACCGCCCTGACTGAGCAGTTCTTC.

Turning to this clonotype: A much bigger clone sits one base away, suggesting this may be a read error. The chain combines TRBV6-5 with TRBJ2-2, with D unclear. Germline V gene data show CDR1 as MNHEY and CDR2 as SVGAGI. The CDR3 consists of 12 residues. The CDR3 region has the DNA TGTGCCGGCAGTTACAACACCGGGGAGCTGTTTTTT. Translation gives CAGSYNTGELFF.

This chain uses TRBV14 with TRBJ1-4; the match to TRBD1 covers 9 bases. The CDR3 consists of 16 residues. V shed 5 bases and J 10 bases; nucleotides not matched to a gene: 14. Germline loops: CDR1 SGHDN, CDR2 FVKESK. CDR3 sequence: CASSSDEGTGKGKLFF. The CDR3 DNA is TGTGCCAGCAGCTCAGACGAAGGGACAGGGAAGGGAAAACTGTTTTTT.

This clonotype was found many times. The V and J genes are TRBV7-9 and TRBJ1-3, with a weak D call TRBD1 (6 bases). The CDR3 spans 16 residues. CDR1 SEHNR and CDR2 FQNEAQ come from the germline V gene (reference sequence). Trimming took off 5 bases at V and 0 bases at J, with 14 bases between the two ends. As DNA, the CDR3 is TGTGCCAGCAGCCCCAGGGGCCGGGTCTCTGGAAACACCATATATTTT. Translation: CASSPRGRVSGNTIYF.

This clonotype was found many times. The gene calls are TRBV18 and TRBJ1-6; no clear D. V was cut by 3 bases and J by 2 bases, with 11 bases left in between. CDR3 length: 16 amino acids. CDR1 and CDR2 from the germline V gene are KGHSH and LQKENI. DNA for the CDR3: TGTGCCAGCTCACCGGAAGGTGTACCCTATAATTCACCCCTCCACTTT. Translated, it gives CASSPEGVPYNSPLHF.

The J gene is TRBJ2-1, the V gene TRBV6-2 or TRBV6-3, with 11 bases fitting TRBD2. V dropped 6 bases and J dropped 5; count of bases not matched to a gene: 9. This CDR3 is 16 amino acids long. Germline CDR1 reads MNHEY; CDR2 reads SVGEGT. Written as DNA, the CDR3 is TGTGCCAGCAGATTCCTCGGGACTAGCGGAGACAATGAGCAGTTCTTC. This gives the protein CASRFLGTSGDNEQFF.

The sample holds one count of this clonotype. The chain recombines TRBV7-2 with TRBJ1-3, with TRBD1 identical over 7 bases. Trimming at V came to 2 bases and at J to 8 bases, leaving 9 bases not matched to a gene. The germline V gene encodes CDR1 SGHTA and CDR2 FQGNSA. The CDR3 consists of 15 residues. The CDR3 region is CASSLPPGGVHTIYF. The CDR3 bases are TGTGCCAGCAGCTTACCCCCAGGGGGAGTGCACACCATATATTTT.

The table lists this clonotype with a few counts. A junction boundary mismatches the germline segment, possibly from a read error. V and J are TRBV9 and TRBJ1-2; no definite D call. The CDR3 is 15 residues long. Germline loops: CDR1 SGDLS, CDR2 YYNGEE. CDR3 DNA: TGTGCCAGCAGCGTAGCCGACGGCCTCGACTATGGCTCCACCTTC. Translation gives CASSVADGLDYGSTF.

J is TRBJ2-1 and V is TRBV7-6; 7 nucleotides align to TRBD2. The CDR3 loop spans 14 amino acids. Trimming removed 3 bases from V and 3 bases from J; junction bases left unmatched: 2. The germline CDR1 and CDR2 sequences are SGHVS and FNYEAQ. CDR3 DNA sequence: TGTGCCAGCAGCTTGGGGGGGAACTACAATGAGCAGTTCTTC. Translation: CASSLGGNYNEQFF.

The sample holds many counts of this clonotype. This chain connects TRBV2 to TRBJ2-3, with a tentative D call TRBD2 (6 bases). Germline V lookup: CDR1 SNHLY, CDR2 FYNNEI. The germline V and J ends were trimmed by 8 bases and 2 bases, with 14 bases remaining between them. The CDR3 runs 14 residues. CDR3 loop: CASSGLLLTDTQYF. The CDR3, as DNA: TGTGCCAGCTCCGGACTATTGCTCACAGATACGCAGTATTTT.

V gene TRBV10-1 combines with J gene TRBJ2-2; D is unresolved. The CDR3 runs 14 residues. V was clipped by 6 bases and J by 1 base, with 9 bases between them. Germline loops: CDR1 WNHNN, CDR2 SYGVQD (reference sequence). Here the CDR3 DNA reads TGCGCCAGCAGAGGGATCCTGAACACCGGGGAGCTGTTTTTT. It specifies CASRGILNTGELFF.

J is TRBJ2-5 and V is TRBV20-1, with 9 bases lining up with TRBD1. Germline loops: CDR1 DFQATT, CDR2 SNEGSKA (reference sequence). J was trimmed by 3 bases and V by 5 bases; bases with no gene match: 10. The CDR3 sequence is 15 residues long. The CDR3 region is CSASPGQGGKETQYF. CDR3 bases: TGCAGTGCTTCTCCGGGACAGGGTGGCAAAGAGACCCAGTACTTC.

Notes on this clonotype: Given a much more abundant clone one base away, this may be a read error. The chain links TRBV19 to TRBJ2-2, with TRBD1 identical over 10 bases. V was pared by 8 bases and J by 5 bases, with 5 bases of the junction left unmatched. The CDR3 is made up of 14 amino acids. Germline V gene lookup returns CDR1 LNHDA and CDR2 SQIVND (reference sequence). The CDR3 region has the DNA TGTGCCAGTGGCCGGACAGGGGGGACCGGGGAGCTGTTTTTT. Protein product: CASGRTGGTGELFF. Complete variable domain (other parts from reference TRBV19 and TRBJ2-2): DGGITQSPKYLFRKEGQNVTLSCEQNLNHDAMYWYRQDPGQGLRLIYYSQIVNDFQKGDIAEGYSVSREKKESFPLTVTSAQKNPTAFYLCASGRTGGTGELFFGEGSRLTVL.

V gene TRBV14 combines with J gene TRBJ2-1, with 8 bases that match TRBD2. V lost 4 bases, J lost 2 bases, and 7 bases stayed unmatched. The CDR3 covers 16 residues. Germline loops: CDR1 SGHDN, CDR2 FVKESK. This chain's CDR3 is CASSPSGGQPYNEQFF. The CDR3 DNA sequence: TGTGCCAGCAGCCCCTCGGGGGGGCAGCCCTACAATGAGCAGTTCTTC.

This clonotype was recorded at least ten times. The V gene is TRBV10-3, the J gene TRBJ2-7; D not resolved. Trimming shortened V by 0 bases and J by 0 bases, and 9 bases separated the two germline ends. CDR3 length equals 15 residues. CDR1 ENHRY and CDR2 SYGVKD come from the germline V gene. The CDR3 here is CAISESTSVSYEQYF. The CDR3 DNA is TGTGCCATCAGTGAGTCGACAAGCGTCTCCTACGAGCAGTACTTC.

In its sample, this clonotype was seen a few times. The V and J genes are TRBV30 and TRBJ2-1, with D perhaps matching TRBD1 or TRBD2 (6 bases each). V lost 0 bases and J lost 6, with 12 bases in between. In germline, CDR1 is GTSNPN, CDR2 SVGIG (reference sequence). This CDR3 spans 14 amino acids. Here the CDR3 DNA reads TGTGCCTGGAGTGTAGGGGGAGGTGTCAATGAGCAGTTCTTC. This sequence encodes CAWSVGGGVNEQFF.